The sequence of this T cell receptor (beta chain) was determined in a study of T cell responses to AZD1222 COVID-19 vaccine. General study findings and limits: Repertoires were obtained solely post-peak T cell response.

A remark on this clone: No antigen is known for it.

The method was immunoSEQ multiplex PCR; TCRdb's version includes in-frame clones alone and lacks a portion of them. The sample holds over 75,000 clones, roughly nine tenths seen once. CDR3 size: 14 residues. The V end was cut by 3 bases, the J end by 1 base, with 7 bases between. CDR1 and CDR2 (germline): MDHEN, SYDVKM. The TCR was taken from an adult who received the AZD1222 COVID-19 vaccine. The source material was peripheral blood, sampled 28 days after the second AZD1222 dose. The rearrangement uses TRBV28 and TRBJ1-5; D call uncertain. The CDR3 spells CASSFWVSNQPQHF. The CDR3 nucleotides are TGTGCCAGCAGTTTCTGGGTCAGCAATCAGCCCCAGCATTTT.